This T cell receptor (beta chain) appears in the sequencing data of a study of T cell changes during pregnancy in multiple sclerosis. The repertoire was sequenced with immunoSEQ multiplex PCR; TCRdb's copy has only in-frame clones and lacks some. The sample includes about 60,000 clones, 90% to 95% seen only once; the top ten take 0.7% to 1%. Germline lookup yields CDR1 SNHLY and CDR2 FYNNEI. The CDR3 is 15 amino acids. Deletions cut 7 bases from V and 0 bases from J, with 13 bases between. This material consisted of peripheral blood, taken in the first trimester of pregnancy. The chain is built from TRBV2 and TRBJ1-3; a weak D match, TRBD1 (5 bases). This TCR derives from a female donor with multiple sclerosis, enrolled in a pregnancy study. The chain's CDR3 is CASKEGTNSGNTIYF. CDR3 sequence (DNA): TGTGCCAGCAAGGAGGGGACCAACTCTGGAAACACCATATATTTT.